The 3 T cell receptor beta chains given below trace back to one sample, sequenced in a study of blood T cells in healthy people across ages. Combining a sample-barcoded 5' primer with a J-beta primer mix, a second PCR ran for roughly 7 to 12 cycles. TCRdb itself ran the 5' RACE reads through MiXCR, one entry per CDR3 protein. The sample gives 720,000 or so distinct CDR3 sequences, roughly 41% of which show up once; approximately 29% is in the top ten. Material: blood. These TCRs come from a man at least 80 years old in good health.

The CDR3, as DNA: TGTGCCAGCAGTCAATGGACGGGGAGCACAGATACGCAGTATTTT. Its translation: CASSQWTGSTDTQYF. The chain recombines TRBV6-2 or TRBV6-3 with TRBJ2-3; the D gene is possibly TRBD2 (5 bases). Germline assignment: CDR1 MNHEY and CDR2 SVGEGT. This CDR3 comprises 15 residues. Trimming left V 5 bases short and J 0 bases short, with 12 bases between.

The chain uses TRBV12-5 and TRBJ2-5, with TRBD2 matching over 11 bases. V was clipped by 3 bases and J by 5 bases; unmatched bases: 5. Germline lookup yields CDR1 LGHNT and CDR2 FRNRAP. The CDR3 totals 15 residues. The CDR3 coding sequence is TGTGCTAGTGGTTTTGGGACTAGCGGAGTGGAGACCCAGTACTTC. This translates into CASGFGTSGVETQYF.

This clonotype was recorded a few times. The J gene is TRBJ2-5, the V gene TRBV6-5, with D possibly TRBD1 on 5 matching bases. The closer fit of TRBJ2-7 to the DNA end suggests the J call may be wrong. In germline, CDR1 is MNHEY, CDR2 SVGAGI. The CDR3 is 14 amino acids. CDR3 in amino acids: CASSYSWQGYEQYF. DNA for the CDR3: TGTGCCAGCAGTTACTCTTGGCAGGGCTACGAGCAGTACTTC.